These T cell receptor beta chains were read from a single sample in a study of shared clonotypes between healthy human individuals. Data came from immunoSEQ multiplex PCR; TCRdb stores just in-frame clones and leaves some out. The data hold around 2.1 million clones, with 85% to 95% observed a single time. The sequencing input was naive CD8+ T cells from PBMCs. These receptor sequences come from a man younger than 35 in good health. Some clones in this sample may be carry-over from other donors' samples. CDR3s include the opening cysteine and the closing phenylalanine or tryptophan. The D gene is left open where the match is weak. A clone size is listed for some rows: how often the clone was seen (once, few, many), or a class if it is expanded.

CDR3aa	CDR3nt	abundance	d_gene	v_gene	j_gene
CASTLGGSGELFF	TGTGCCAGCACCCTGGGAGGGAGCGGGGAGCTGTTTTTT	-	TRBD2	TRBV9	TRBJ2-2
CASSFRTGYGYTF	TGCGCCAGCAGCTTCAGGACAGGCTATGGCTACACCTTC	-	TRBD1	TRBV5-1	TRBJ1-2
CASIVGAGNQPQHF	TGTGCCAGTATTGTGGGCGCGGGGAATCAGCCCCAGCATTTT	-	-	TRBV19	TRBJ1-5
CASSIGPRVAEAFF	TGTGCCAGTAGTATAGGACCCCGGGTCGCGGAAGCTTTCTTT	-	-	TRBV19	TRBJ1-1
CASSRRGGADSSNEKLFF	TGTGCCAGCAGTCGCCGGGGAGGGGCCGACAGCTCTAATGAAAAACTGTTTTTT	-	-	TRBV7-9	TRBJ1-4
CASRDSATNEKLFF	TGTGCCAGCAGAGACAGTGCAACTAATGAAAAACTGTTTTTT	-	-	TRBV27	TRBJ1-4
CATSRGRGNTDTQYF	TGTGCCACCAGCAGAGGGAGGGGGAACACAGATACGCAGTATTTT	-	-	TRBV15	TRBJ2-3
CASSTTLGVNQPQHF	TGTGCCAGTAGCACGACTTTAGGGGTCAATCAGCCCCAGCATTTT	-	-	TRBV19	TRBJ1-5
CASSPNRGGAYNEQFF	TGTGCCAGCAGCCCTAACCGAGGGGGGGCCTACAATGAGCAGTTCTTC	-	-	TRBV9	TRBJ2-1
CASSIDRTKPTDTQYF	TGTGCCAGTAGTATAGACCGGACCAAACCAACAGATACGCAGTATTTT	-	-	TRBV19	TRBJ2-3
CASSRGRGRTYEQYF	TGTGCCAGCAGCCGAGGGCGGGGCCGTACCTACGAGCAGTACTTC	-	-	TRBV2	TRBJ2-7
CAWSVGGGTEAFF	TGTGCCTGGAGTGTGGGGGGGGGCACTGAAGCTTTCTTT	few	-	TRBV30	TRBJ1-1
CASSLGPNQETQYF	TGTGCCAGCAGTTTAGGTCCCAATCAAGAGACCCAGTACTTC	-	-	TRBV28	TRBJ2-5
CASSPGQYNEQFF	TGTGCCAGCAGTCCAGGACAGTACAATGAGCAGTTCTTC	-	-	TRBV6-5	TRBJ2-1
CASMDRGTGYEQYF	TGTGCCAGTATGGACCGGGGGACGGGCTACGAGCAGTACTTC	once	-	TRBV19	TRBJ2-7
CAILDRVRSEQYF	TGTGCCATTCTGGACAGGGTCCGTTCGGAGCAGTACTTC	-	TRBD1	TRBV15	TRBJ2-7
CASRPGDGYTF	TGTGCCAGCAGGCCTGGGGATGGCTACACCTTC	-	-	TRBV6-6	TRBJ1-2
CASSIAYRESSYNEQFF	TGTGCCAGCAGCATCGCCTACAGGGAAAGCTCCTACAATGAGCAGTTCTTC	-	-	TRBV27	TRBJ2-1
CASSISGTEPYEQYF	TGTGCCAGCAGTATCTCCGGGACAGAGCCCTACGAGCAGTACTTC	-	TRBD1	TRBV27	TRBJ2-7
CASSPGLEAYEQYF	TGTGCCAGCAGCCCCGGACTAGAGGCCTACGAGCAGTACTTC	-	TRBD2	TRBV5-6	TRBJ2-7
CASSWTSGGNEQFF	TGTGCCAGCAGTTGGACTAGCGGGGGCAATGAGCAGTTCTTC	-	TRBD2	TRBV2	TRBJ2-1
CASSKGQGAFYEQYF	TGTGCCAGTAGTAAGGGACAGGGGGCTTTCTACGAGCAGTACTTC	-	TRBD1	TRBV19	TRBJ2-7
CASSLGFGRWAEKLFF	TGTGCCAGCAGTTTAGGCTTTGGCCGGTGGGCAGAAAAACTGTTTTTT	-	-	TRBV27	TRBJ1-4
CASSEGQGLSSYEQYF	TGTGCCAGCAGCGAAGGACAGGGCCTAAGCTCCTACGAGCAGTACTTC	-	TRBD1	TRBV7-6	TRBJ2-7
CAISDRHRASDTQYF	TGTGCCATCAGTGATCGTCACCGGGCGTCAGATACGCAGTATTTT	-	-	TRBV10-3	TRBJ2-3
CASKTKVGGTDTQYF	TGTGCCAGTAAGACTAAGGTCGGGGGGACAGATACGCAGTATTTT	-	TRBD2	TRBV19	TRBJ2-3
CASSPRPGTGEGEQYF	TGCGCCAGCAGCCCAAGACCCGGGACAGGGGAGGGCGAGCAGTACTTC	-	TRBD1	TRBV5-1	TRBJ2-7